This T cell receptor beta chain was observed in a study of Ad26.COV2.S vaccination and SARS-CoV-2 variants. Overall study findings and caveats: There was reportedly substantial breadth in spike-specific CD8+ and CD4+ T cell responses after vaccination. TCR breadth and depth analyses may have underestimated total T cell responses.

There are 16 residues in the CDR3. CDR1 and CDR2 (germline): MNHNS, SASEGT. V was trimmed by 1 base and J by 9 bases, leaving 18 bases between them. Profiling relied on immunoSEQ multiplex PCR, and the TCRdb table lists in-frame clones only, not all of them. The sample contains about 350,000 clones, around 89% of which appear only once. Note on this clone: Its antigen is not identified.

Treatment meaning: around 19 received Ad26.COV2.S at low or high dose, single or two shots; a few received placebo; per-sample allocation not given. Sampling was done on day 63 after the first vaccine or placebo injection. Built on an Ad26 vector, the vaccine expressed Wuhan-strain SARS-CoV-2 spike. The source is a person between 18 and 59 years old who received the Ad26.COV2.S COVID-19 vaccine or a placebo. The chain employs TRBV6-1 and TRBJ2-2, with D possibly being TRBD1 (5 bases). Sequencing was performed on peripheral blood, taken in a trial of Ad26.COV2.S vaccine versus placebo. The CDR3 DNA reads as TGTGCCAGCAGTGAAGGGGCAGGGTATGTCTATCGGGAGCTGTTTTTT. Encoded protein: CASSEGAGYVYRELFF.